This is a list of T cell receptor beta chains from one sample in a study of read filtering for tumor transcriptome and immune sequencing. TCRdb analysed the reads with MiXCR anew, one entry per CDR3 protein. The table lists some 120,000 distinct CDR3 sequences, over 10% of them singletons. Sample: a population of CD138-negative cells sorted from bone marrow. The receptors were sampled from a donor at least 40 years old with multiple myeloma. The CDR3 runs from the conserved cysteine through the conserved F or W. A D gene is named only where the DNA matches it firmly. Clone size appears in some rows only: once, few, many, or a class for an expanded clone.

TRBV5-4	TRBJ2-1	-	many	TGTGCCAGCAGCTTGCAAGGTTATCACAATGAGCAGTTCTTC	CASSLQGYHNEQFF
TRBV10-2	TRBJ2-3	TRBD1	medium-sized	TGCGCCAGCGGAGAGGGACAGAACACAGATACGCAGTATTTT	CASGEGQNTDTQYF
TRBV5-1	TRBJ2-1	TRBD2	few	TGCGCCAGCACCGATGGAAAACAACTAGCGGGAAACTACTATGAGCAGTTCTTC	CASTDGKQLAGNYYEQFF
TRBV20-1	TRBJ1-5	-	many	TGCAGTGCTAGTGTGGGGGGAGGTCAGCCCCAGCATTTT	CSASVGGGQPQHF
TRBV6-1	TRBJ1-1	-	many	TGTGCCAGCAGACAGGTCGTCAGGAGTACAGGTAACACTGAAGCTTTCTTT	CASRQVVRSTGNTEAFF
TRBV4-2	TRBJ2-2	-	many	TGTGCCAGCAGCCAAGGGGCTGGCGGGGAGCTGTTTTTT	CASSQGAGGELFF
TRBV5-1	TRBJ2-7	TRBD2	many	TGCGCCAGCAGCTTGGAGGCTAGCGGGAGTCGCGAGCAGTACTTC	CASSLEASGSREQYF
TRBV29-1	TRBJ2-7	TRBD1	many	TGCAGCGTACGTTCGACGGACCCGACAGGGGTTGAGCAGTACTTC	CSVRSTDPTGVEQYF
TRBV7-6	TRBJ2-1	-	-	TGTGCCAGCAGCTTAGGCCTCCCAGCTGGCGTGTTCGGTGAGCAGTTCTTC	CASSLGLPAGVFGEQFF
TRBV28	TRBJ1-5	-	many	TGTGCCAGCAGTTTTCTTAACAGCAATCAGCCCCAGCATTTT	CASSFLNSNQPQHF
TRBV20-1	TRBJ2-1	-	many	TGCAGTGCTAGAGATGGGGGCCGCCTCGACCACAATGAGCAGTTCTTC	CSARDGGRLDHNEQFF
TRBV20-1	TRBJ1-6	-	many	TGCAGTGCCCTTACTAGGGGGGGGGTCCACTTT	CSALTRGGVHF
TRBV11-3	TRBJ2-1	TRBD2	many	TGTGCCAGCAGCCCTAGCGGGAGAAGCTCCTACAATGAGCAGTTCTTC	CASSPSGRSSYNEQFF
TRBV4-2	TRBJ2-1	-	-	TGTGCCAGTAGCCAAGTAGAGGATGATGAGCAGTTCTTC	CASSQVEDDEQFF
TRBV5-1	TRBJ2-1	TRBD2	many	TGCGCCAGCAGCTTGGCGGATTGGCGGGAGGTTGAGCAGTTCTTC	CASSLADWREVEQFF
TRBV12-3/TRBV12-4	TRBJ2-7	-	many	TGTGCCAGCAGTCTCCACCAGCAATCCTACGAGCAGTACTTC	CASSLHQQSYEQYF
TRBV20-1	TRBJ1-3	-	many	TGCAGTGCTAGGGGGGCCCTCTCTGGAAACACCATATATTTT	CSARGALSGNTIYF
TRBV20-1	TRBJ2-3	-	many	TGCAGTGCCCCTTTAGCTGGAGCAGATACGCAGTATTTT	CSAPLAGADTQYF
TRBV20-1	TRBJ2-3	-	many	TGCAGTGCTATTCAGGGACTCACGGCCGATACGCAGTATTTT	CSAIQGLTADTQYF
TRBV11-2	TRBJ2-1	-	many	TGTGCCAGCAGCTTAGAGGGGGCCATCTACAATGAGCAGTTCTTC	CASSLEGAIYNEQFF
TRBV29-1	TRBJ2-2	TRBD1	many	TGCAGCGCTTATACAGGGGGCAACGCCGGGGAGCTGTTTTTT	CSAYTGGNAGELFF
TRBV2	TRBJ1-4	TRBD1	many	TGTGCCAGCGGCGCCGGGACAGGGTTCGAAAAACTGTTTTTT	CASGAGTGFEKLFF
TRBV6-1	TRBJ1-2	-	few	TGTGCCAGCAGTGAAGTCATGGGAGGGTACTATGGCTACACCTTC	CASSEVMGGYYGYTF
TRBV3-1	TRBJ2-1	TRBD2	few	TGTGCCAGCAGCCGGGAGCGGGGGGCCCCACCAAATGAGCAGTTCTTC	CASSRERGAPPNEQFF
TRBV3-1	TRBJ2-3	TRBD2	many	TGTGCCAGCAGCCCGACTAGCAAGGAAGTCACAGATACGCAGTATTTT	CASSPTSKEVTDTQYF
TRBV29-1	TRBJ1-5	-	few	TGCAGCGTTGAAAAGCAGGATGGTGAGCCCCAGCATTTT	CSVEKQDGEPQHF
TRBV12-3/TRBV12-4	TRBJ2-3	TRBD2	many	TGTGCCAGCAGTCCACAAACGGGAGGCCGAGATACGCAGTATTTT	CASSPQTGGRDTQYF
TRBV20-1	TRBJ2-3	TRBD2	many	TGCAGTGCTACGGCTCTAGCGGGTGGTAGCACAGATACGCAGTATTTT	CSATALAGGSTDTQYF
TRBV12-3/TRBV12-4	TRBJ2-2	TRBD1	many	TGTGCCAGCAAACCCGGGACAGCGAACACCGGGGAGCTGTTTTTT	CASKPGTANTGELFF
TRBV19	TRBJ1-5	-	-	TGTGCCAGTAGTATTCTCAGTAAGGGTGGCAATCAGCCCCAGCATTTT	CASSILSKGGNQPQHF
TRBV19	TRBJ2-5	TRBD1	few	TGTGCCAGTACCCAGGGGGCAGGACAAGAGACCCAGTACTTC	CASTQGAGQETQYF
TRBV6-1	TRBJ2-5	TRBD2	many	TGTGCCAGCAGTCAAAGGCGGGGGGACCAAGAGACCCAGTACTTC	CASSQRRGDQETQYF
TRBV28	TRBJ2-1	TRBD2	many	TGTGCCAGCAGTTTTACTAGCGGGATTCCCCACAATGAGCAGTTCTTC	CASSFTSGIPHNEQFF
TRBV11-3	TRBJ2-1	-	many	TGTGCCAGCAGCTTGGCACCCTCCTACAATGAGCAGTTCTTC	CASSLAPSYNEQFF
TRBV6-4	TRBJ2-1	TRBD2	many	TGTGCCAGCAGTGTTCGCGGGAGGAAGTTCTTC	CASSVRGRKFF
TRBV7-3	TRBJ2-1	-	many	TGTGCCAGCAGCTTCGGCAGGGTAAATGAGCAGTTCTTC	CASSFGRVNEQFF
TRBV3-1	TRBJ2-1	-	many	TGTGCCAGCAGCCAAGATCAGAGCTCCTACAATGAGCAGTTCTTC	CASSQDQSSYNEQFF
TRBV9	TRBJ2-1	-	many	TGTGCCAGCAGCGTTCAAGCTTTCAATGAGCAGTTCTTC	CASSVQAFNEQFF
TRBV6-6	TRBJ2-7	TRBD2	many	TGTGCCAGCAGTTACTCGAGTGGGCTAGCGGGAGACGAGCAGTACTTC	CASSYSSGLAGDEQYF
TRBV6-5	TRBJ2-6	TRBD1	many	TGTGCCAGCAGTTACTCGTTTGGGACAGCAAGCTCTGGGGCCAACGTCCTGACTTTC	CASSYSFGTASSGANVLTF
TRBV6-1	TRBJ2-2	-	many	TGTGCCAGCAGTGAAAGGATGGGTTTCGCCGGGGAGCTGTTTTTT	CASSERMGFAGELFF
TRBV6-2/TRBV6-3	TRBJ2-6	-	many	TGTGCCAGCAGCCCCGGGAGTATCGGCTCTGGGGCCAACGTCCTGACTTTC	CASSPGSIGSGANVLTF
TRBV28	TRBJ1-1	TRBD1	many	TGTGCCAGCAGTCCCGGGACAGGGGATACTGAAGCTTTCTTT	CASSPGTGDTEAFF
TRBV5-1	TRBJ2-1	TRBD2	many	TGCGCCAGCCGTGGACTAGCCATCAGCTCCTACAATGAGCAGTTCTTC	CASRGLAISSYNEQFF
TRBV5-6	TRBJ1-3	-	few	TGTGCCAGCAGCTTGCAGGGAGTTGGAAACACCATATATTTT	CASSLQGVGNTIYF
TRBV7-9	TRBJ2-1	TRBD2	-	TGTGTCAGCGCAAGAGGGAGCGGGAGGACTGAGCAGTTCTTC	CVSARGSGRTEQFF
TRBV12-3/TRBV12-4	TRBJ1-5	TRBD1	-	TGTGCCAGCAGTTCCCGGGACAGGGGACGGGGCAATCAGCCCCAGCATTTT	CASSSRDRGRGNQPQHF
TRBV5-1	TRBJ2-7	TRBD2	many	TGCGCCAGCAGCCCGGGGGTAGCGGGAGTTCATCTGGTAGAGCAGTACTTC	CASSPGVAGVHLVEQYF
TRBV6-5	TRBJ1-2	TRBD1	-	TGTGCCAGCTGGGACAGGCAGAATTACTATGGCTACACCTTC	CASWDRQNYYGYTF
TRBV6-5	TRBJ2-3	TRBD2	many	TGTGCCAGCAGTAAACGAAGCGGGGGGGCCCCAGATACGCAGTATTTT	CASSKRSGGAPDTQYF
TRBV19	TRBJ2-3	-	many	TGTGCCAGTAGTATCGTAAGGGATACGCAGTATTTT	CASSIVRDTQYF
TRBV7-2	TRBJ2-3	-	many	TGTGCCAGTAGTTCTTACACAGATACGCAGTATTTT	CASSSYTDTQYF
TRBV7-2	TRBJ2-5	-	many	TGTGCCAGCAGCTTGGCCGGAACAGAGACCCAGTACTTC	CASSLAGTETQYF
TRBV7-2	TRBJ1-1	-	many	TGTGCCAGCAGCTTTATGCAAGTGAACACTGAAGCTTTCTTT	CASSFMQVNTEAFF
TRBV5-1	TRBJ2-2	-	-	TGCACCAGCACCCAGCGGACCGGCACCGGGGAGCTGTTTTTT	CTSTQRTGTGELFF
TRBV29-1	TRBJ2-2	-	many	TGCAGCGTTTCCTCCCCAGGACAGACGAACACCGGGGAGCTGTTTTTT	CSVSSPGQTNTGELFF
TRBV6-1	TRBJ2-1	TRBD2	few	TGTGCCAGCAGTGAAAAAAGGGCTAGCGGGAGAAATGAGCAGTTCTTC	CASSEKRASGRNEQFF